This TCR beta chain stems from a study of T cell responses to AZD1222 COVID-19 vaccine (dated by TCRdb to 2020 to 2022). A note on the overall study: A total of 240 or so trial participants underwent TCR sequencing, of whom roughly 210 had received two doses of AZD1222 and roughly 26 had received two doses of the MenACWY control vaccine. Enrollment into the trials was organized by age into subgroups of 18-55, 56-69 and 70-plus years, and those subgroups contained approximately 150, 30 and 60 TCR-sequenced participants, respectively.

The CDR3 regions of human TCRbeta chains were analyzed by immunosequencing. Concerning the study's data processing: TCRs in the repertoires were matched against a reference library of SARS-CoV-2-specific TCRs that had been generated with the MIRA antigen-specificity platform. Breadth was defined as the fraction of unique TCRs that were SARS-CoV-2-associated. Depth was defined as the fraction of total T cells that were SARS-CoV-2-associated. Each spike-specific TCR was assigned to its reactive spike region and to a CD4 or CD8 class using the MIRA data. Log10-transformed breadth and depth values were compared by one-way ANOVA with Sidak's multiple comparisons tests. TCRdb provides this immuneACCESS table in a form limited to in-frame rearrangements. Some clones are lacking; in checked studies, under half of them reflect an unresolved V gene, and why the rest are absent is not known. Clone size and the V and J calls come from that table; the DNA yielded D and trimming. This sample is represented by about 160,000 clones; about 90% of them were singletons. The ten largest make up less than 4.5% of the sample.

To note about this clone: This clone's antigen is unknown. Qualities for individual bases were not recorded, and no much larger clone is one base off.

Looking up the germline V gene (reference sequence) yields CDR1 LNHDA and CDR2 SQIVND. V drops 5 bases and J drops 4 bases, leaving 12 bases in between. Taken from cysteine to phenylalanine, the CDR3 has 13 residues. Only the CDR3 part of the read is kept: 39 bases, read in frame from the first base. What the time point label conveys for this sample: baseline before first vaccination. The treatment or condition label, as the study defines it: meningococcal conjugate vaccine given as trial control. Vaccinee samples were obtained from the UK trials COV001 and COV002, which included a single-blind randomized controlled phase 2/3 trial of AZD1222 (ChAdOx1 nCoV-19) in healthy adults. For TCRbeta chain sequencing, PBMC samples from trial participants were taken at day 0 and at day 28 after the second dose. Points the paper makes about the study in general: Participants were mostly white British, with more females than males. The authors suggested clonal diversity may have been underestimated. Reportedly, close to half of the unique spike-specific TCRs recognized epitopes lying outside the regions that are mutated in the B.1.351 and B.1.1.7 variants. Spike-specific TCR breadth and depth rose significantly after two AZD1222 doses compared with day 0 and with MenACWY recipients. The vaccine-associated CD4 TCRs covered the entire spike protein, and the dominant responses fell in regions 160-218 and 743-854. The 56-69-year group was small, and its depth increase did not reach significance, likely because of low power. Conclusions about previously exposed vaccinees were limited because only 5 or 6 AZD1222 recipients were SARS-CoV-2 seropositive at baseline. Because no samples from the day 14 peak response were available, repertoires could be characterized only after the peak T cell response.

The sequence was collected from an adult in good health. Sequencing was performed on peripheral blood, taken on day 0 of MenACWY control vaccination. Here the chain combines TRBV19 and TRBJ2-7, and perhaps TRBD1 as D gene, on 6 matching bases. The CDR3 protein sequence reads: CASSPGTKYEQYF. The nucleotides are TGTGCCAGTAGTCCCGGGACAAAGTACGAGCAGTACTTC.